A selection of T cell receptor beta chains follows, all from one sample in a study of blood T cell repertoires in COVID-19. Sequencing used immunoSEQ multiplex PCR; TCRdb keeps in-frame clones, though not all of them. The table records a few hundred thousand clones, 70% to 90% of them present only once. The source material was peripheral blood. The receptors derive from a woman in her 70s with COVID-19, enrolled during active disease. CDR3s include the opening cysteine and the closing phenylalanine or tryptophan. The D gene is left open where the match is weak. Some rows mark clone size as missing; the rest say once, few, many or name a class of expanded clone.

clone_size | d_call | j_call | v_call | cdr3_nt | cdr3_aa
NA | NA | TRBJ1-5 | TRBV5-1 | TGCGCCAGCAGCTTGGCCGAGGGTCAGCCCCAGCATTTT | CASSLAEGQPQHF
NA | TRBD1 | TRBJ1-2 | TRBV12-3/TRBV12-4 | TGTGCCAGCAGTTTGGGGACAGGCTATGGCTACACCTTC | CASSLGTGYGYTF
few | NA | TRBJ1-1 | TRBV27 | TGTGCCAGCAGTCCCCAGGGGAACACTGAAGCTTTCTTT | CASSPQGNTEAFF
NA | TRBD1 | TRBJ1-2 | TRBV5-1 | TGCGCCAGCAGCCCGGGACAGGACAACTATGGCTACACCTTC | CASSPGQDNYGYTF
NA | NA | TRBJ1-1 | TRBV18 | TGTGCCAGCTCACATGACAGCCGGAACACTGAAGCTTTCTTT | CASSHDSRNTEAFF
NA | TRBD1 | TRBJ1-4 | TRBV2 | TGTGCCAGCAGCAGAGATCGACAGGGAGCAACTAATGAAAAACTGTTTTTT | CASSRDRQGATNEKLFF
NA | TRBD2 | TRBJ2-5 | TRBV3-1/TRBV3-2 | TGTGCCAGCAGCGCCCTCCCGGGACTAGCGGGTCCCGAAGAGACCCAGTACTTC | CASSALPGLAGPEETQYF
NA | NA | TRBJ2-2 | TRBV10-3 | TGTGCCATCGGGGGAGGGAACACCGGGGAGCTGTTTTTT | CAIGGGNTGELFF
NA | NA | TRBJ2-1 | TRBV6-5 | TGTGCCAGCCTGGCGGGGGCTGGGAATGAGCAGTTCTTC | CASLAGAGNEQFF
NA | NA | TRBJ2-7 | TRBV9 | TGTGCCAGCAGCGTCGGAGACCCTCGCGAGCAGTACTTC | CASSVGDPREQYF
NA | NA | TRBJ2-5 | TRBV7-2 | TGTGCCAGCAGCTTACTGACTAGCCAAGAGACCCAGTACTTC | CASSLLTSQETQYF
NA | NA | TRBJ1-1 | TRBV11-2 | TGTGCCAGCAGCTTAGGAGCGGGAATGAACACTGAAGCTTTCTTT | CASSLGAGMNTEAFF
NA | TRBD1 | TRBJ2-7 | TRBV28 | TGTGCCAGCAGTTTACAGACAGGGAGCTCCTACGAGCAGTACTTC | CASSLQTGSSYEQYF
NA | TRBD1 | TRBJ2-7 | TRBV4-1 | TGCGCCAGCAGCCAAGGGACAGGGGGTTTCGACGAGCAGTACTTC | CASSQGTGGFDEQYF
NA | TRBD2 | TRBJ2-2 | TRBV24-1 | TGTGCCACCAGTGACCAGGGACTAGCGGGAGGGCCTGGCGGGGAGCTGTTTTTT | CATSDQGLAGGPGGELFF
NA | NA | TRBJ1-2 | TRBV10-3 | TGTGCCATCAGTGAGTCACAGGGTCCCTATGGCTACACCTTC | CAISESQGPYGYTF
NA | NA | TRBJ1-2 | TRBV28 | TGTGCCAGCAGCCCAGAACAATATGGCTACACCTTC | CASSPEQYGYTF
NA | NA | TRBJ2-7 | TRBV19 | TGTGCCAGTAGTATGGCGCACTCAGACACCGAGCAGTACTTC | CASSMAHSDTEQYF
NA | TRBD1 | TRBJ1-1 | TRBV5-1 | TGCGCCAGCAGCAAGGGGCAGGGGGCTTATCACACTGAAGCTTTCTTT | CASSKGQGAYHTEAFF
NA | NA | TRBJ1-2 | TRBV9 | TGTGCCAGCAGCCTTTTCGGCAGGGCTGAAGATGGCTACACCTTC | CASSLFGRAEDGYTF
NA | NA | TRBJ2-3 | TRBV7-9 | TGTGCCAGCAGCTTAAGGGGCCCCGATACGCAGTATTTT | CASSLRGPDTQYF
NA | TRBD2 | TRBJ2-3 | TRBV30 | TGTGCCATAGAGCGGGGGGCAATAGATACGCAGTATTTT | CAIERGAIDTQYF
NA | NA | TRBJ1-5 | TRBV6-5 | TGTGCCAGCAGTTACCAAAGAGGACAGCCCCAGCATTTT | CASSYQRGQPQHF
NA | TRBD1 | TRBJ2-5 | TRBV7-9 | TGTGCCAGCAGCTTAGGGCCAGGGGGCGCACCAGAGACCCAGTACTTC | CASSLGPGGAPETQYF
few | NA | TRBJ1-2 | TRBV24-1 | TGTGCCACCAGTGATGAACGGGAGCTATATGGCTACACCTTC | CATSDERELYGYTF
few | NA | TRBJ2-3 | TRBV11-2 | TGTGCCAGCAGCTCTTTACTGGATACGCAGTATTTT | CASSSLLDTQYF
NA | TRBD1 | TRBJ2-7 | TRBV19 | TGTGCCAGTAGTATGGACAGGGGGCTTCCCTACGAGCAGTACTTC | CASSMDRGLPYEQYF
once | NA | TRBJ2-7 | TRBV30 | TGTGCCTGCCGGACGGACAGCTACGAGCAGTACTTC | CACRTDSYEQYF
NA | TRBD2 | TRBJ2-2 | TRBV11-2 | TGTGCCAGCAGCGGGATGGGGACTAGCGGGGGGCCAAACACCGGGGAGCTGTTTTTT | CASSGMGTSGGPNTGELFF
NA | NA | TRBJ1-4 | TRBV5-5 | TGTGCCAGCAGCTTAAGGATGTCAGGTGGGACTAATGAAAAACTGTTTTTT | CASSLRMSGGTNEKLFF
NA | NA | TRBJ1-1 | TRBV10-3 | TGTGCCATCAGGCAGGGGACCACTGAAGCTTTCTTT | CAIRQGTTEAFF